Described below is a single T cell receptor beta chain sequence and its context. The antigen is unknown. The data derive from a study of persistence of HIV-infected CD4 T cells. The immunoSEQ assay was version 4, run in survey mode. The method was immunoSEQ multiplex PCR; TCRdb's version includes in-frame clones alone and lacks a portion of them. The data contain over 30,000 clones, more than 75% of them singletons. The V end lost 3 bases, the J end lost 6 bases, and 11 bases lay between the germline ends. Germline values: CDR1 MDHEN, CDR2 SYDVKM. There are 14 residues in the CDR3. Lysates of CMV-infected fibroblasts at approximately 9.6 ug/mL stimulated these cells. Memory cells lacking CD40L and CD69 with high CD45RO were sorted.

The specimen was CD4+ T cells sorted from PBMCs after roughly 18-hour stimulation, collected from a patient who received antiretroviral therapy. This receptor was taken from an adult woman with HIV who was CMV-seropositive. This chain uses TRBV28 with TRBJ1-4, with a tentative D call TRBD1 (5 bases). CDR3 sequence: CASSFRQGYEKLFF. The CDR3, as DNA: TGTGCCAGCAGTTTTAGGCAGGGATATGAAAAACTGTTTTTT.